Following are 20 T cell receptor beta chains from one sample sequenced in a study of cytomegalovirus exposure and HLA in healthy donors (TCRdb year 2017). Libraries were built with the immunoSEQ multiplex PCR assay. The multiplex PCR relied on a mix of 60 forward primers for TCR Vbeta segments and 13 reverse primers for TCR Jbeta segments. Held by TCRdb, this immuneACCESS table contains in-frame sequences only and omits some clones. Under half of the omission traces to an unresolved V gene where checked; the cause of the rest is unknown. The sample table records approximately 150,000 clones; approximately 82% of these occur just once. Approximately 2% of the sample lies in the top ten. The sample consisted of PBMCs. These receptors were obtained from a woman aged 40 to 50 in good health and CMV-seronegative.

The V call is TRBV19, the J call TRBJ2-3, with 9 bases identical to TRBD2. Germline V CDR1 and CDR2: LNHDA, SQIVND (reference sequence). The length of the CDR3 is 15 residues. J lost 4 bases, V lost 6 bases, and 8 bases had no gene match. This CDR3 reads CASRREREVPDTQYF. The CDR3 coding sequence is TGTGCCAGTAGACGTGAGCGGGAGGTTCCAGATACGCAGTATTTT.

The chain recombines TRBV28 with TRBJ2-7, with TRBD2 identical over 9 bases. With 3 bases clipped from V and 6 bases from J, the junction kept 0 bases outside the gene matches. CDR3 size: 12 residues. Germline CDR1 is MDHEN and CDR2 is SYDVKM. CDR3 coding DNA: TGTGCCAGCAGTTTTAGCGGGGGCGAGCAGTACTTC. It is translated as CASSFSGGEQYF. Complete variable domain (other parts from reference TRBV28 and TRBJ2-7): DVKVTQSSRYLVKRTGEKVFLECVQDMDHENMFWYRQDPGLGLRLIYFSYDVKMKEKGDIPEGYSVSREKKERFSLILESASTNQTSMYLCASSFSGGEQYFGPGTRLTVT.

This sequence joins TRBV6-1 and TRBJ1-2; 7 positions agree with TRBD1. This CDR3 has 15 amino acids. Per germline, CDR1 MNHNS and CDR2 SASEGT. The V and J ends lost 9 bases and 3 bases, in that order; junction bases with no gene match: 13. The CDR3 region is CASSTRTGGDYGYTF. The CDR3 nucleotides read TGTGCCAGTAGCACCCGGACAGGAGGGGACTATGGCTACACCTTC.

The chain carries TRBV28 and TRBJ2-7; 10 nucleotides line up with TRBD2. The CDR3 totals 15 residues. V lost 3 bases, J lost 6 bases, and 8 bases stayed unmatched. Germline CDR1 and CDR2: MDHEN and SYDVKM. CDR3 sequence: CASSLGLAGAIEQYF. DNA for the CDR3: TGTGCCAGCAGTTTGGGGCTAGCGGGAGCTATCGAGCAGTACTTC.

The J gene is TRBJ1-2, the V gene TRBV11-2, with 7 bases that match TRBD1. Losses at the gene ends were 5 bases for V and 5 bases for J; bases not matched to a gene: 11. The V gene's germline CDR1 is SGHAT and CDR2 FQNNGV. The CDR3 spans 15 residues. CDR3 bases: TGTGCCAGCAGCGATTGGCGGGACAGATTATATGGCTACACCTTC. This gives the protein CASSDWRDRLYGYTF.

V usage is TRBV5-5 and J usage is TRBJ1-5; tentatively, D is TRBD1 (6 bases). CDR3 size: 14 residues. V was shortened by 4 bases and J by 15 bases, with 23 bases between the two germline ends. The germline gives CDR1 SGHKS, CDR2 YYEKEE (reference sequence). As DNA, the CDR3 is TGTGCCAGCAGCGTGGACAGTCTTTTTAGTGCCCGGCATTTT. Amino acid sequence: CASSVDSLFSARHF.

This chain connects TRBV5-4 to TRBJ2-1; TRBD2 aligns across 8 bases. This CDR3 has 14 residues. The V segment lost 4 bases and the J segment 2 bases; nucleotides outside the gene matches: 2. In germline, CDR1 is SGHNT, CDR2 YYREEE (reference sequence). For the CDR3, the DNA is TGTGCCAGCAGCCTAGCGGGTACCTACAATGAGCAGTTCTTC. Protein sequence: CASSLAGTYNEQFF.

The CDR3 DNA is TGTGCCAGCAGCCCAGGAGGTAGGGGCACAGATACGCAGTATTTT. This gives the protein CASSPGGRGTDTQYF. The V and J genes are TRBV7-9 and TRBJ2-3; tentatively, D is TRBD2 (5 bases). The CDR3 totals 15 residues. The V gene's germline CDR1 is SEHNR and CDR2 FQNEAQ (reference sequence). The V and J ends lost 5 bases and 1 base respectively, with 13 bases between them.

The V call is TRBV5-6, the J call TRBJ1-1, with D unclear. The germline V gene has CDR1 SGHDT and CDR2 YYEEEE. With 4 bases removed from V and 3 bases from J, the gap between germline ends came to 19 bases. This CDR3 has 16 amino acids. The CDR3 protein is CASSLGLAYADTEAFF. The CDR3 nucleotides read TGTGCCAGCAGCCTAGGACTTGCTTATGCGGACACTGAAGCTTTCTTT. Variable domain in full (rest from reference TRBV5-6 and TRBJ1-1): DAGVTQSPTHLIKTRGQQVTLRCSPKSGHDTVSWYQQALGQGPQFIFQYYEEEERQRGNFPDRFSGHQFPNYSSELNVNALLLGDSALYLCASSLGLAYADTEAFFGQGTRLTVV.

The CDR3 protein is CASSQEPQGSHYGYTF. DNA for the CDR3: TGCGCCAGCAGCCAAGAACCACAGGGTAGTCACTATGGCTACACCTTC. The gene calls are TRBV4-1 and TRBJ1-2; D possibly corresponds to TRBD1 (6 bases). Germline CDR1 reads MGHRA; CDR2 reads YSYEKL. CDR3 length: 16 residues. The V and J ends lost 0 bases and 3 bases respectively, with 14 bases between them.

The chain has TRBV9 and TRBJ2-1, with D possibly TRBD2 on 5 matching bases. The germline V and J ends were trimmed by 4 bases and 8 bases, with 16 bases remaining between them. Germline values: CDR1 SGDLS, CDR2 YYNGEE. CDR3 length: 14 residues. CDR3 sequence reads: CASSTRTASHEQFF. The DNA for the CDR3 is TGTGCCAGCAGCACCCGGACTGCCAGCCATGAGCAGTTCTTC.

This chain connects TRBV15 to TRBJ2-3; no clear D. Between the trimmed V and J ends, which lost 2 bases and 6 bases, there was a span of 12 bases. Germline CDR1 is LNHNV and CDR2 is YYDKDF (reference sequence). This CDR3 has 14 residues. The CDR3: CATSRRTEKDTQYF. CDR3 sequence (DNA): TGTGCCACCAGCAGACGTACCGAGAAGGATACGCAGTATTTT.

The chain joins TRBV28 to TRBJ2-7, with TRBD1 matching over 7 bases. V gave up 7 bases and J gave up 3 bases; unmatched junction bases: 12. CDR3 length equals 15 residues. Looked up from germline, CDR1 is MDHEN and CDR2 is SYDVKM. The CDR3 coding sequence is TGTGCCAGCACCCGGACAGGCCGAACGGGCTACGAGCAGTACTTC. Residues: CASTRTGRTGYEQYF.

The genes are TRBV5-4 and TRBJ2-5; tentative D call: TRBD2 (6 bases). The DNA matches TRBJ2-7 better at its end, which makes the J call doubtful. Per the germline V gene, CDR1 is SGHNT and CDR2 is YYREEE (reference sequence). CDR3 length: 14 amino acids. CDR3 amino acids: CASSLGGVSYEQYF. For the CDR3, the DNA is TGTGCCAGCAGCTTGGGCGGGGTTTCCTACGAGCAGTACTTC.

CDR3 nucleotide sequence: TGTGCCAGCAGTCCGGGCGGGGGTAGCGGCCAAGAGACCCAGTACTTC. This translates into CASSPGGGSGQETQYF. The genes are TRBV28 and TRBJ2-5; 7 bases line up with TRBD2. The V segment lost 5 bases and the J segment 1 base; nucleotides outside the gene matches: 10. CDR3 length equals 16 residues. The V gene's germline CDR1 is MDHEN and CDR2 SYDVKM. The entire variable domain, with the rest obtained from reference TRBV28 and TRBJ2-5, is as follows: DVKVTQSSRYLVKRTGEKVFLECVQDMDHENMFWYRQDPGLGLRLIYFSYDVKMKEKGDIPEGYSVSREKKERFSLILESASTNQTSMYLCASSPGGGSGQETQYFGPGTRLLVL.

Here the CDR3 reads CASSWIGGGSGNEQFF. The CDR3 bases are TGTGCCAGCAGCTGGATTGGTGGCGGGAGTGGGAATGAGCAGTTCTTC. The rearrangement uses TRBV7-9 and TRBJ2-1; TRBD2 matches 7 bases. In germline, CDR1 is SEHNR, CDR2 FQNEAQ (reference sequence). With 4 bases clipped from V and 7 bases from J, the junction kept 13 bases outside the gene matches. The CDR3 has 16 amino acids.

The CDR3 here is CASIVRLAGVYNEQFF. CDR3 bases: TGTGCCAGCATCGTTCGACTAGCGGGAGTTTACAATGAGCAGTTCTTC. V gene TRBV7-9 combines with J gene TRBJ2-1; 12 bases line up with TRBD2. This CDR3 has 16 residues. Per the germline V gene, CDR1 is SEHNR and CDR2 is FQNEAQ (reference sequence). J gave up 4 bases and V 7 bases, and 8 bases lay outside the gene matches. Looking up the rest from reference TRBV7-9 and TRBJ2-1 gives the full variable domain: DTGVSQNPRHKITKRGQNVTFRCDPISEHNRLYWYRQTLGQGPEFLTYFQNEAQLEKSRLLSDRFSAERPKGSFSTLEIQRTEQGDSAMYLCASIVRLAGVYNEQFFGPGTRLTVL.

This clone was counted between two and nine times. The chain couples TRBV19 to TRBJ2-7; D may be TRBD2 (6 bases). Germline CDR1 reads LNHDA; CDR2 reads SQIVND (reference sequence). Between the trimmed V and J ends, which lost 3 bases and 2 bases, there was a span of 8 bases. The CDR3 is 13 amino acids. The CDR3: CASSMRGPYEQYF. CDR3 bases: TGTGCCAGTAGTATGCGGGGCCCCTACGAGCAGTACTTC.

This rearrangement joins TRBV6-5 to TRBJ2-1, with D possibly matching TRBD2 (5 bases). CDR1 is MNHEY, CDR2 SVGAGI, per germline. Trimming removed 5 bases from V and 8 bases from J, with 16 bases in between. The CDR3 spans 14 residues. The CDR3 here is CASSERLALDEQFF. DNA for the CDR3: TGTGCCAGCAGTGAGAGGCTAGCATTGGATGAGCAGTTCTTC.

The gene calls are TRBV5-1 and TRBJ2-5; D gene uncertain. Germline CDR1 reads SGHRS; CDR2 reads YFSETQ. This CDR3 is 12 amino acids long. With 2 bases removed from V and 5 bases from J, the gap between germline ends came to 7 bases. CDR3 nucleotide sequence: TGCGCCAGCAGCTTCTCTAGGGAGACCCAGTACTTC. It specifies CASSFSRETQYF.